This T cell receptor beta chain was sequenced for a study of CD8+CD57+ T cells in acquired aplastic anemia. Looking at the study overall: CD4+ and CD8+ cells, once sorted, gave DNA averaging roughly 3.4 ug.

After removal of 0 bases from V and 5 bases from J, the junction contained 6 bases not matched to a gene. Germline CDR1 is SGHAT and CDR2 is FQNNGV. The CDR3 is 15 residues long. The template for TCR beta VDJ and CDR3 sequence profiling was genomic DNA. TCRdb reanalysed the reads using MiXCR and keeps one entry per CDR3 protein. The top ten hold about 2.9% of the sample, which has some 190,000 distinct CDR3 sequences, approximately 45% seen once. The chain uses TRBV11-2 and TRBJ1-1; 7 bases are a match to TRBD1. This TCR derives from a human donor in good health. The sample comprised sorted CD4+, CD8+, or CD8+CD57+ T cells (not recorded which) from PBMCs. Here the CDR3 reads CASSLDPQGRTEAFF. CDR3 coding DNA: TGTGCCAGCAGCTTAGACCCACAGGGGAGGACTGAAGCTTTCTTT.